The 28 T cell receptor beta chains below were found in one sample sequenced in a study of blood T cell repertoires in COVID-19. The table came from immunoSEQ multiplex PCR; TCRdb's copy has only in-frame clones and leaves some out. The repertoire has fewer than 70,000 clones, more than 70% of them found once; the top ten carry more than 7%. Sequencing used peripheral blood. These receptors were obtained from a man aged 50-59 years with active COVID-19.

The J gene is TRBJ2-7, the V gene TRBV15; a possible D gene is TRBD1 (6 bases). The V end was cut by 8 bases, the J end by 0 bases, with 11 bases between. The CDR3 covers 13 residues. Germline lookup yields CDR1 LNHNV and CDR2 YYDKDF (reference sequence). The CDR3 region is CATQRDTSYEQYF. CDR3 DNA sequence: TGTGCCACCCAACGGGACACCTCCTACGAGCAGTACTTC. Variable domain in full (rest from reference TRBV15 and TRBJ2-7): DAMVIQNPRYQVTQFGKPVTLSCSQTLNHNVMYWYQQKSSQAPKLLFHYYDKDFNNEADTPDNFQSRRPNTSFCFLDIRSPGLGDTAMYLCATQRDTSYEQYFGPGTRLTVT.

The chain has TRBV2 and TRBJ2-3; 7 nucleotides match TRBD2. The CDR3 contains 17 residues. V was clipped by 5 bases and J by 0 bases; unmatched bases: 11. Per germline, CDR1 SNHLY and CDR2 FYNNEI. CDR3 nucleotide sequence: TGTGCCAGCAGTCCCCCTTCGGGGGGAGCGAGCACAGATACGCAGTATTTT. Translation: CASSPPSGGASTDTQYF.

The genes are TRBV5-1 and TRBJ1-6; a possible D gene is TRBD1 (5 bases). V was cut by 0 bases and J by 7 bases, with 11 bases left in between. The CDR3 is made up of 15 amino acids. Germline CDR1 is SGHRS and CDR2 is YFSETQ. The CDR3 sequence is CASSLAGGNNSPLHF. DNA of the CDR3: TGCGCCAGCAGCTTGGCCGGGGGGAACAATTCACCCCTCCACTTT.

The rearrangement links TRBV29-1 to TRBJ2-7; 7 nucleotides line up with TRBD1. V was clipped by 0 bases and J by 3 bases; unmatched bases: 8. The CDR3 has 15 amino acids. Germline V gene data show CDR1 as SQVTM and CDR2 as ANQGSEA. The CDR3 DNA sequence: TGCAGCGTTGAAGAGGTAGGGGGCAACTTCTACGAGCAGTACTTC. Residues: CSVEEVGGNFYEQYF.

The chain links TRBV19 to TRBJ1-5, with TRBD1 as a possible D gene (6 bases). Trimming left V 2 bases short and J 6 bases short, with 14 bases between. Germline-derived CDR1 and CDR2 are LNHDA and SQIVND (reference sequence). The CDR3 has 15 amino acids. The CDR3 DNA is TGTGCCAGTAGTATAATGTTGGGGGCGGGTCAGCCCCAGCATTTT. Translation gives CASSIMLGAGQPQHF. The whole variable domain, filled in from reference TRBV19 and TRBJ1-5, reads DGGITQSPKYLFRKEGQNVTLSCEQNLNHDAMYWYRQDPGQGLRLIYYSQIVNDFQKGDIAEGYSVSREKKESFPLTVTSAQKNPTAFYLCASSIMLGAGQPQHFGDGTRLSIL.

The rearrangement joins TRBV2 to TRBJ2-3; the D gene is possibly TRBD2 (5 bases). The CDR3 totals 16 residues. V was clipped by 5 bases and J by 3 bases, with 18 bases between them. Per the germline V gene, CDR1 is SNHLY and CDR2 is FYNNEI. The CDR3 spells CASSLPGRGRTDTQYF. The CDR3 coding sequence is TGTGCCAGCAGTCTACCGGGCCGGGGTCGTACAGATACGCAGTATTTT.

The chain employs TRBV18 and TRBJ2-6, with D hard to call. V was cut by 6 bases and J by 4 bases, with 10 bases left in between. The CDR3 is 14 amino acids. The germline gives CDR1 KGHSH, CDR2 LQKENI. The CDR3 DNA reads TGTGCCAGCTCTCGAGCCCTAGGGGCCAACGTCCTGACTTTC. Protein sequence: CASSRALGANVLTF.

CDR3 loop: CAGGTWGGYNEQFF. CDR3 bases: TGTGCCGGGGGAACATGGGGAGGCTACAATGAGCAGTTCTTC. This chain connects TRBV5-6 to TRBJ2-1; tentative D call: TRBD2 (6 bases). CDR1 SGHDT and CDR2 YYEEEE come from the germline V gene. CDR3 length: 14 amino acids. V lost 10 bases and J 3 bases, leaving 17 bases between the germline ends.

The table lists this clone with a few counts. The rearrangement links TRBV7-9 to TRBJ1-3, with 9 bases aligning to TRBD1. The length of the CDR3 is 13 residues. Trimming took 5 bases from V and 8 from J; bases not matched to a gene: 4. CDR1 is SEHNR and CDR2 is FQNEAQ in the germline V gene (reference sequence). CDR3 in amino acids: CASSRGQGDTIYF. Here the CDR3 DNA reads TGTGCCAGCAGCCGGGGACAGGGAGACACCATATATTTT.

The sample holds one count of this clone. The V and J genes are TRBV6-5 and TRBJ1-3; unclear D gene. V dropped 5 bases and J dropped 2 bases, with 13 bases sitting between them. CDR3 size: 15 residues. Germline lookup yields CDR1 MNHEY and CDR2 SVGAGI. CDR3 DNA: TGTGCCAGCAGTCCGCCCCGGGGAACTGGAAACACCATATATTTT. Protein: CASSPPRGTGNTIYF.

The chain joins TRBV4-3 to TRBJ1-1; 7 nucleotides agree with TRBD1. Germline V lookup: CDR1 LGHNA, CDR2 YSLEER. There are 15 residues in the CDR3. With V trimmed by 1 base and J by 0 bases, 2 bases remained unmatched. Here the CDR3 DNA reads TGCGCCAGCAGCCAAGGGACAGGCATGAACACTGAAGCTTTCTTT. Encoded protein: CASSQGTGMNTEAFF.

The V gene is TRBV7-2, the J gene TRBJ2-1, with 8 bases that match TRBD2. From germline, CDR1 is SGHTA and CDR2 FQGNSA. The length of the CDR3 is 12 residues. V lost 5 bases to trimming and J lost 13 bases; unmatched junction nucleotides: 7. The CDR3: CASSNPGLVQFF. For the CDR3, the DNA is TGTGCCAGCAGCAACCCGGGACTAGTTCAGTTCTTC.

The V call is TRBV6-6, the J call TRBJ2-1; 7 bases agree with TRBD2. CDR1 is MNHNY and CDR2 is SVGAGI in the germline V gene (reference sequence). Germline trimming cut 2 bases from V and 7 bases from J; bases unmatched to any gene: 5. The CDR3 covers 14 residues. CDR3 DNA: TGTGCCAGCAGTTACGGCGGGAGTCGGAATGAGCAGTTCTTC. It codes for CASSYGGSRNEQFF.

The rearrangement uses TRBV30 and TRBJ1-2; unclear D gene. V lost 3 bases to trimming and J lost 3 bases, with 14 bases between them. The CDR3 is made up of 14 amino acids. Germline loops: CDR1 GTSNPN, CDR2 SVGIG (reference sequence). The CDR3: CAWRARGQDYGYTF. The CDR3 nucleotides are TGTGCCTGGAGGGCAAGAGGGCAGGACTATGGCTACACCTTC.

The rearrangement joins TRBV29-1 to TRBJ2-5; D is possibly TRBD2 (5 bases). Germline assignment: CDR1 SQVTM and CDR2 ANQGSEA. V dropped 4 bases and J dropped 3 bases, with 9 bases sitting between them. This CDR3 is 12 amino acids long. CDR3 amino acids: CSVASGKETQYF. The CDR3 bases are TGCAGCGTTGCAAGCGGTAAAGAGACCCAGTACTTC. Filled out from reference TRBV29-1 and TRBJ2-5, the complete variable domain reads SAVISQKPSRDICQRGTSLTIQCQVDSQVTMMFWYRQQPGQSLTLIATANQGSEATYESGFVIDKFPISRPNLTFSTLTVSNMSPEDSSIYLCSVASGKETQYFGPGTRLLVL.

This clone was seen once. The chain has TRBV2 and TRBJ2-4; a weak D match, TRBD1 (6 bases). The V and J ends lost 4 bases and 0 bases respectively, with 10 bases between them. The CDR3 is 15 residues long. CDR1 is SNHLY, CDR2 FYNNEI, per germline. The CDR3 sequence is CASSAGTRAKNIQYF. The CDR3, as DNA: TGTGCCAGCAGTGCCGGGACAAGAGCCAAAAACATTCAGTACTTC. Full variable domain (remainder filled in from reference TRBV2 and TRBJ2-4): EPEVTQTPSHQVTQMGQEVILRCVPISNHLYFYWYRQILGQKVEFLVSFYNNEISEKSEIFDDQFSVERPDGSNFTLKIRSTKLEDSAMYFCASSAGTRAKNIQYFGAGTRLSVL.

The V call is TRBV4-3, the J call TRBJ1-5, with 9 bases aligning to TRBD1. V shed 0 bases, J shed 7 bases, and the junction held 7 bases outside the gene matches. Looked up from germline, CDR1 is LGHNA and CDR2 is YSLEER. The CDR3 extends over 16 amino acids. CDR3 in DNA: TGCGCCAGCAGCCAAGATTGGAAGACAGGGGGGCAGCCCCAGCATTTT. Translated: CASSQDWKTGGQPQHF.

For this clone: Relative to the germline gene, one junction end is altered; a read error may explain this. The chain has TRBV9 and TRBJ2-7; the match to TRBD1 covers 9 bases. There are 15 residues in the CDR3. Germline CDR1 is SGDLS and CDR2 is YYNGEE. CDR3 nucleotide sequence: TGTGCCAGCAGCGTGAGAGGGGACAGGGTGGAAGCAGTACACTTC. It translates to CASSVRGDRVEAVHF.

This sequence joins TRBV4-1 and TRBJ2-3, with a tentative D call TRBD2 (6 bases). The V end lost 1 base, the J end lost 2 bases, and 10 bases lay between the germline ends. This CDR3 has 15 residues. The germline V gene encodes CDR1 MGHRA and CDR2 YSYEKL. The CDR3 DNA follows: TGCGCCAGCAGCCAAGGCGGGGCGACCACAGATACGCAGTATTTT. Translated: CASSQGGATTDTQYF.

V and J are TRBV10-3 and TRBJ2-7; D might be TRBD1 (6 bases). The CDR3 length is 13 residues. The ends were cut back, 4 bases at V and 6 bases at J, with 13 bases in the middle. Germline CDR1 and CDR2: ENHRY and SYGVKD. This CDR3 reads CAISVQGNSEQYF. The DNA of the CDR3 is TGTGCCATCAGTGTTCAGGGGAACTCCGAGCAGTACTTC.

V and J are TRBV5-5 and TRBJ1-2; the D gene is possibly TRBD1 (5 bases). V was clipped by 0 bases and J by 9 bases, with 18 bases between them. This CDR3 is 15 amino acids long. Germline assignment: CDR1 SGHKS and CDR2 YYEKEE (reference sequence). The CDR3 sequence is CASSLARQGGASYTF. The CDR3 DNA is TGTGCCAGCAGCTTGGCCCGGCAGGGAGGTGCGAGCTACACCTTC.

The chain joins TRBV6-5 to TRBJ1-1, with D perhaps TRBD1 (5 bases). V dropped 8 bases and J dropped 3 bases, with 16 bases sitting between them. The CDR3 totals 14 residues. CDR1 is MNHEY and CDR2 is SVGAGI in the germline V gene. The CDR3 DNA sequence: TGTGCCAGCGGGGGGGACGCATGGGACACTGAAGCTTTCTTT. Its protein is CASGGDAWDTEAFF.

The chain recombines TRBV9 with TRBJ2-7; 7 bases fit TRBD1. CDR1 and CDR2 (germline): SGDLS, YYNGEE. This CDR3 has 15 residues. Germline trimming cut 3 bases from V and 2 bases from J; bases unmatched to any gene: 8. CDR3 protein: CASSAGTDFTYEQYF. In nucleotides, the CDR3 is TGTGCCAGCAGCGCGGGGACAGATTTTACCTACGAGCAGTACTTC.

The rearrangement links TRBV5-6 to TRBJ2-5; D remains ambiguous. The CDR3 spans 14 residues. From germline, CDR1 is SGHDT and CDR2 YYEEEE. The germline V and J ends were trimmed by 1 base and 4 bases, with 11 bases remaining between them. CDR3 coding DNA: TGTGCCAGCAGCTTGTGGCAGGTGGGAGAGACCCAGTACTTC. Translated: CASSLWQVGETQYF.

The chain is built from TRBV9 and TRBJ1-2; 8 bases are shared with TRBD1. V shed 3 bases and J 3 bases; nucleotides not matched to a gene: 7. Germline assignment: CDR1 SGDLS and CDR2 YYNGEE. The CDR3 totals 15 residues. The CDR3 region is CASSETGEGYYGYTF. The CDR3 coding sequence is TGTGCCAGCAGCGAGACAGGGGAGGGGTACTATGGCTACACCTTC.

J is TRBJ2-2 and V is TRBV7-2; possible D gene TRBD2, 6 bases. The V end lost 5 bases, the J end lost 2 bases, and 15 bases lay between the germline ends. The V gene's germline CDR1 is SGHTA and CDR2 FQGNSA. The CDR3 runs to 16 residues. This CDR3 is CASSRQGLSNTGELFF. The CDR3 nucleotides are TGTGCCAGCAGCCGGCAGGGACTCTCTAACACCGGGGAGCTGTTTTTT.

The CDR3: CASSNRGGLDYEQYF. The CDR3 region has the DNA TGTGCCAGCAGCAACCGAGGGGGTTTGGACTACGAGCAGTACTTC. This chain joins TRBV11-3 and TRBJ2-7; perhaps TRBD1 as D (6 bases). This CDR3 has 15 residues. Germline V lookup: CDR1 SGHNT, CDR2 YENEEA. The V and J ends lost 5 bases and 3 bases respectively, with 17 bases between them. Combining the CDR3 with reference TRBV11-3 and TRBJ2-7 gives the whole variable domain EAGVVQSPRYKIIEKKQPVAFWCNPISGHNTLYWYLQNLGQGPELLIRYENEEAVDDSQLPKDRFSAERLKGVDSTLKIQPAELGDSAVYLCASSNRGGLDYEQYFGPGTRLTVT.

This chain connects TRBV7-9 to TRBJ1-4; unclear D gene. V was pared by 5 bases and J by 0 bases, with 10 bases between. The germline V gene encodes CDR1 SEHNR and CDR2 FQNEAQ (reference sequence). The CDR3 is made up of 15 amino acids. In DNA, the CDR3 is TGTGCCAGCAGCGTCGACACCACAACTAATGAAAAACTGTTTTTT. Amino acid sequence: CASSVDTTTNEKLFF.